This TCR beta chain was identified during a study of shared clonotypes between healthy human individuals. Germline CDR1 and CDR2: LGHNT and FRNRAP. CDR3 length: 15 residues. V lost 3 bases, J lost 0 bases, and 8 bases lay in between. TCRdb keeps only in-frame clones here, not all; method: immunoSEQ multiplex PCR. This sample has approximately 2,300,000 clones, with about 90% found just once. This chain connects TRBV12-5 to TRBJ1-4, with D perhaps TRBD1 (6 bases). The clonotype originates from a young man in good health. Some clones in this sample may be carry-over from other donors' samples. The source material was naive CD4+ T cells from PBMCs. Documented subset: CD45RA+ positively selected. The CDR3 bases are TGTGCTAGTGGTTTATGGACAGCAACTAATGAAAAACTGTTTTTT. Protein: CASGLWTATNEKLFF.